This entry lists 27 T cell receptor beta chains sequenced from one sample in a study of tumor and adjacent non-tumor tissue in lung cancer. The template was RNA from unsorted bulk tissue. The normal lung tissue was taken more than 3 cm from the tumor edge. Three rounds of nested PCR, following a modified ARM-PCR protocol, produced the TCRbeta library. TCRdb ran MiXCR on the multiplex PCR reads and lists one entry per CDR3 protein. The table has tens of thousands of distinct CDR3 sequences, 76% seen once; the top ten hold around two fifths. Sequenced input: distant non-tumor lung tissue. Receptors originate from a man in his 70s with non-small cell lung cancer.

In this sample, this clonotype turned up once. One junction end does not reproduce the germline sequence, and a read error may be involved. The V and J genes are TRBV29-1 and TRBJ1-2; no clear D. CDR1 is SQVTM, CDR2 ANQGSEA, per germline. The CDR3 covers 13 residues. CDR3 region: CSVLQTGVYSYTF. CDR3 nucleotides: TGCAGCGTTCTCCAGACGGGAGTCTATAGCTACACATTC.

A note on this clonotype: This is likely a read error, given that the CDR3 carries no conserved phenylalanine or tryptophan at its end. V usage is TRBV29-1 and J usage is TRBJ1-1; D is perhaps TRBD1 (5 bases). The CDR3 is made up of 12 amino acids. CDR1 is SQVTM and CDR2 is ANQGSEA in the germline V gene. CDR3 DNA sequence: TGCAGCGTGGGGGAGGGGAACAATGAAGCTTTCATT. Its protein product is CSVGEGNNEAFI.

Here the CDR3 reads CASRYETEENTEAFF. The CDR3 DNA sequence: TGTGCCAGCAGGTACGAGACAGAGGAGAACACTGAAGCTTTCTTT. The rearrangement uses TRBV2 and TRBJ1-1; D is perhaps TRBD1 (5 bases). Trimming took 6 bases from V and 1 from J, leaving 15 bases between them. Germline CDR1 reads SNHLY; CDR2 reads FYNNEI. The CDR3 covers 15 residues.

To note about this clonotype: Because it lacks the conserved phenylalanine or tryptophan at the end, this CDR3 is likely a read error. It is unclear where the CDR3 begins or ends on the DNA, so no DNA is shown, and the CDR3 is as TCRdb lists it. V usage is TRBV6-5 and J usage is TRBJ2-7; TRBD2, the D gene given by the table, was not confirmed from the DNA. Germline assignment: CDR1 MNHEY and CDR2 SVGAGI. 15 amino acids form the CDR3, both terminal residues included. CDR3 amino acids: CTRSYSTSGSGEHYL.

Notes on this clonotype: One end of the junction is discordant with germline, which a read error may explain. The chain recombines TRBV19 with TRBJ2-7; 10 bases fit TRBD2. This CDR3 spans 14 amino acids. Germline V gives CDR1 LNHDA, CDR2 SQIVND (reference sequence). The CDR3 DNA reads TGTGCCAGTAGTATGCTAGCGGGAGACTACGGGCAGTACTTC. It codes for CASSMLAGDYGQYF.

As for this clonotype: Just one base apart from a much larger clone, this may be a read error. The CDR3 DNA reads TGTGCCAGCAGTTACCGGCGCACAGATATGCAGTATTTT. It specifies CASSYRRTDMQYF. This rearrangement joins TRBV6-5 to TRBJ2-3; D ambiguous. The germline V gene encodes CDR1 MNHEY and CDR2 SVGAGI. This CDR3 is built from 13 residues.

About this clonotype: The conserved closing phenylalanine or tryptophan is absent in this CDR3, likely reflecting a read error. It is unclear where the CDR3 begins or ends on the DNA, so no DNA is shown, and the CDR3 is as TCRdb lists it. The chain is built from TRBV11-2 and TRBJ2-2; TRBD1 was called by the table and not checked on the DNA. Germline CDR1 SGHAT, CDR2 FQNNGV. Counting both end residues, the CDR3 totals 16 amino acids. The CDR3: CASSLVGTGVAGELLC.

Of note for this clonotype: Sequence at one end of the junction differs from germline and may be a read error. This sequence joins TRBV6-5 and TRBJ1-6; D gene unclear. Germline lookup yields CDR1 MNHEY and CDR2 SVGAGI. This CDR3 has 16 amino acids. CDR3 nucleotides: TGTGCCAGCAGTAAAGCCGAGACGGAGGTTTATTCATCCCTCCACTTT. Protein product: CASSKAETEVYSSLHF.

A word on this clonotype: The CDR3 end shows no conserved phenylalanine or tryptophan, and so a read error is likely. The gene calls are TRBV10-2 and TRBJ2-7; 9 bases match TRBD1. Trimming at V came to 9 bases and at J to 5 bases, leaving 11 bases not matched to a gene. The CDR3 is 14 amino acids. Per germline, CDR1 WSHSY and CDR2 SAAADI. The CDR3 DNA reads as TGCGCCAGTTTACCCGGGACAGGGTATGACGAGCAGTACTCC. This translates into CASLPGTGYDEQYS.

In DNA, the CDR3 is TGTGCCAGCAGCTTCCGAGACAGAACCCTGGATAATGAAGCTTTCTTT. Translation gives CASSFRDRTLDNEAFF. The J gene is TRBJ1-1, the V gene TRBV11-3, with a possible D match to TRBD1 (5 bases). The CDR3 sequence is 16 residues long. Per the germline V gene, CDR1 is SGHNT and CDR2 is YENEEA. Trimming pared 3 bases from V and 7 bases from J, leaving 21 bases between.

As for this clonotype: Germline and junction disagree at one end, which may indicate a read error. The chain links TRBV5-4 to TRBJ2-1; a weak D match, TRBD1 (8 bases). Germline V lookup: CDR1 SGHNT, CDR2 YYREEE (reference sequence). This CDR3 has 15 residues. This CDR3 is CASSLYAGDRNDQLF. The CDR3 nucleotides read TGTGCCAGCAGCTTGTACGCGGGGGACAGGAATGACCAGTTATTC. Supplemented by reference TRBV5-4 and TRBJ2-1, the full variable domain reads ETGVTQSPTHLIKTRGQQVTLRCSSQSGHNTVSWYQQALGQGPQFIFQYYREEENGRGNFPPRFSGLQFPNYSSELNVNALELDDSALYLCASSLYAGDRNDQLFGPGTRLTVL.

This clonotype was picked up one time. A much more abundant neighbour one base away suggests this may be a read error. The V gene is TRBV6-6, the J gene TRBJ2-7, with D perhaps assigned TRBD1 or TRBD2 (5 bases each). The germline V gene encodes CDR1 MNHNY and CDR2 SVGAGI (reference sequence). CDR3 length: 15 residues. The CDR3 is CASRPGTYTSYEHYF. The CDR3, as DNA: TGTGCCAGCAGACCCGGGACCTACACTTCCTACGAGCATTACTTC.

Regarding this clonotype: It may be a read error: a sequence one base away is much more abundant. The CDR3 region is CASSTGHRDSYEQYF. The CDR3 DNA reads TGCGCCAGCAGCACGGGACATAGAGATTCCTACGAGCAGTACTTC. The genes are TRBV5-1 and TRBJ2-7; a possible D gene is TRBD1 (6 bases). Germline CDR1 and CDR2: SGHRS and YFSETQ. The CDR3 runs to 15 residues. With 4 bases removed from V and 1 base from J, the gap between germline ends came to 15 bases.

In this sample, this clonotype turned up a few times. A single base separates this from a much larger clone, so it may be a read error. The CDR3 DNA reads as TGTGCCAGCAGCTGGGACAGGGGGCGCTGGTCTGGAAACACCATATATTTT. Translation: CASSWDRGRWSGNTIYF. This sequence joins TRBV5-5 and TRBJ1-3; TRBD1 aligns across 12 bases. Trimming removed 3 bases from V and 1 base from J; junction bases left unmatched: 5. The CDR3 is 17 amino acids. The V gene's germline CDR1 is SGHKS and CDR2 YYEKEE (reference sequence).

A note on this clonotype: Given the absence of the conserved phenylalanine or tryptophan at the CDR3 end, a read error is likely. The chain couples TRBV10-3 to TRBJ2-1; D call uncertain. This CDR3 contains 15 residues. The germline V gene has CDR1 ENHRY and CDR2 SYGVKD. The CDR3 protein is CAISDASGSYDEQFL. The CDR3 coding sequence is TGTGCCATCAGTGATGCTTCGGGCTCCTACGATGAGCAGTTCCTC.

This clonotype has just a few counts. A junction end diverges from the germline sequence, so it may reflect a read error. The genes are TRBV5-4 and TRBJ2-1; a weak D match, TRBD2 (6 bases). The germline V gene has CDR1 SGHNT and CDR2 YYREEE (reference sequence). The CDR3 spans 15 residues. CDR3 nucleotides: TGTGCCAACAGCTTGTACGCGGGGAGCAGGAATGAGCAGTTCTTC. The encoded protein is CANSLYAGSRNEQFF.

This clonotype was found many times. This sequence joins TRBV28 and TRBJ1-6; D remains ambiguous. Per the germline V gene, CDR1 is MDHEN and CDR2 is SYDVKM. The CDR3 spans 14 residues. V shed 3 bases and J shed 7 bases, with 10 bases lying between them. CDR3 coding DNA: TGTGCCAGCAGTTTGATGGTAACAAATTCACCCCTCCACTTT. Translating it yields CASSLMVTNSPLHF.

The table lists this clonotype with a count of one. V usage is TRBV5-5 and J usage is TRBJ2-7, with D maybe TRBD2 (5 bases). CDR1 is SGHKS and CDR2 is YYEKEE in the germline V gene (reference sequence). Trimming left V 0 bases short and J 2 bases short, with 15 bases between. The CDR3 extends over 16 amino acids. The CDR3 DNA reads TGTGCCAGCAGCTTGGCAGTGACCCGGGAAACCTACGAGCAGTACTTC. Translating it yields CASSLAVTRETYEQYF.

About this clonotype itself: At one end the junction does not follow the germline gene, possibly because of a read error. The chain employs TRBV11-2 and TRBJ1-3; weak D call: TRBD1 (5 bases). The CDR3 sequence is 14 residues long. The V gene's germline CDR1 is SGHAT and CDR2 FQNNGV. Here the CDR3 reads CASNLVGLGDTIYF. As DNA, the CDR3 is TGTGCCAGCAACTTAGTGGGACTCGGGGACACCATATATTTT.

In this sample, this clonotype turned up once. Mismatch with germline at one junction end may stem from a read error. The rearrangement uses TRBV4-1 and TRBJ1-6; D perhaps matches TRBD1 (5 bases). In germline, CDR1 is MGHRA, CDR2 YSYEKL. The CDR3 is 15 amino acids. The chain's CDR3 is CASSPRAENNSSLHF. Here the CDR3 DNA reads TGCGCCAGTAGCCCCAGGGCAGAGAATAATTCGTCCCTCCACTTT.

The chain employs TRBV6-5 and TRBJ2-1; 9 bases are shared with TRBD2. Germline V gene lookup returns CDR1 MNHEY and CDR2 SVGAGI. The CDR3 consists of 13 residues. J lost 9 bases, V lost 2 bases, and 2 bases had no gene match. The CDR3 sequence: CASSYGGRGEQFF. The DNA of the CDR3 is TGTGCCAGCAGTTACGGCGGGAGGGGTGAGCAGTTCTTC.

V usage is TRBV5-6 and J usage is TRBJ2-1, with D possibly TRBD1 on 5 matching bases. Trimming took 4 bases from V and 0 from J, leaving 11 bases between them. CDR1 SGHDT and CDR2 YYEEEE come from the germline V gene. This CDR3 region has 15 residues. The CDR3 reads CASSQGAFSYNEQFF. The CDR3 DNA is TGTGCCAGCAGCCAAGGGGCCTTCTCCTACAATGAGCAGTTCTTC.

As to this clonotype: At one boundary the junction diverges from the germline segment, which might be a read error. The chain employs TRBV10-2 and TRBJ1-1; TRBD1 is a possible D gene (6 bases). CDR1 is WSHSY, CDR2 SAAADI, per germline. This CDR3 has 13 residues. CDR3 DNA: TGCGCCAGTAGTGTGAGGGGGAGGATTGAAGCTTTCTTT. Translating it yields CASSVRGRIEAFF.

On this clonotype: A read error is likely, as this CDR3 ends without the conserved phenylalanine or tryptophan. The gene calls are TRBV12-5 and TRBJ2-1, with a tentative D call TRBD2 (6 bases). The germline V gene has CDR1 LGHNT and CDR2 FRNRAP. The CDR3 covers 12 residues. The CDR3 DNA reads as TGCGATAGTGGTGTCACTAGCAGTGAGCAGTTCTTA. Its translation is CDSGVTSSEQFL.

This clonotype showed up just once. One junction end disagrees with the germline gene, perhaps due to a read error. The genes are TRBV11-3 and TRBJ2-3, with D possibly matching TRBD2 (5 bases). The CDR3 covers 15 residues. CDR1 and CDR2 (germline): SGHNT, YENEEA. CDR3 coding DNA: TGTGCCTGCACCCGTCGGGAAGTAAGCACAGATGCGCAATATTTT. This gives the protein CACTRREVSTDAQYF.

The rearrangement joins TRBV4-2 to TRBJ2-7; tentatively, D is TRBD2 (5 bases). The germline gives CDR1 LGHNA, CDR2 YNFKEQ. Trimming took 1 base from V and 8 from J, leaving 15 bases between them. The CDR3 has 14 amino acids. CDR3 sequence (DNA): TGTGCCAGCAGCCAAGGACGGGGTCTCTTCAAGCAGTACTTC. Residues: CASSQGRGLFKQYF.

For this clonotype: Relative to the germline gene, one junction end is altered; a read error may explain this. The CDR3 loop is CASSYGYGQCRNYKQYF. CDR3 nucleotide sequence: TGTGCCAGCAGTTATGGGTATGGACAGTGCCGCAACTACAAGCAGTATTTC. The rearrangement joins TRBV6-6 to TRBJ2-7; tentatively, D is TRBD1 (6 bases). Germline assignment: CDR1 MNHNY and CDR2 SVGAGI (reference sequence). The CDR3 length is 17 residues.